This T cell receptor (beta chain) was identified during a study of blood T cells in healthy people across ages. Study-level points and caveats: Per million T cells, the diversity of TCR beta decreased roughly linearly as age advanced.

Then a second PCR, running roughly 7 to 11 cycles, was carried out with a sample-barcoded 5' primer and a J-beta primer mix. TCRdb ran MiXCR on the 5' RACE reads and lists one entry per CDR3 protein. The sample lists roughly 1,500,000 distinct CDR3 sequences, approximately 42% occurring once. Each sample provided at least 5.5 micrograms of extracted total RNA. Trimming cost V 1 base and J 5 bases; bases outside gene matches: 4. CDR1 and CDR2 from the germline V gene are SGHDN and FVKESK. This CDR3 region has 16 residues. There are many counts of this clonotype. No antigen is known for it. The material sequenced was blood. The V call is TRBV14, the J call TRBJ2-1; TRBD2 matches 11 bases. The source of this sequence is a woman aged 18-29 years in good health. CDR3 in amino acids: CASSQGSGRVNNEQFF. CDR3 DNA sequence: TGTGCCAGCAGCCAAGGTAGCGGGAGGGTAAACAATGAGCAGTTCTTC.